One sample yielded the 31 T cell receptor beta chains listed below, sequenced in a study of T cells in women clearing cervical HPV infection. The protocol was immunoSEQ multiplex PCR, while the TCRdb copy is restricted to in-frame clones and leaves out a portion. This sample's table has tens of thousands of clones. Source material: blood buffy coat. The receptors shown here come from a woman aged 18-70 years with a cervical HPV16 infection that either progressed to CIN3+ or cleared (not recorded which).

Comment on this clone: One end of the junction fails to match germline, which may point to a read error. The read ends 3 residues shy of where the CDR3 ends; the end is completed using the germline J gene. In the same sample, other DNA sequences code for this CDR3. The chain recombines TRBV7-2 with TRBJ1-3; the D gene is possibly TRBD1 (6 bases). This CDR3 comprises 15 residues. Germline lookup yields CDR1 SGHTA and CDR2 FQGNSA. CDR3 bases read: TGTGCCAGCAGCCTAACAGGGATCTCTGGAAACACA. It translates to CASSLTGISGNT. The full CDR3 protein is CASSLTGISGNTIYF.

On this clone: The read falls 3 residues short of the CDR3 end, and the missing part is taken from the germline J gene. The chain recombines TRBV7-9 with TRBJ1-2; no reliable D call. With 4 bases removed from V and 7 bases from J, the gap between germline ends came to 13 bases. The CDR3 totals 13 residues. CDR1 and CDR2 (germline): SEHNR, FQNEAQ (reference sequence). CDR3 protein: CASSSEGLGGYTF. Incomplete CDR3 DNA: TGTGCCAGCAGCTCTGAGGGCTTAGGTGGC.

About this clone itself: The CDR3 is cut off 3 residues early in the read; its end comes from the germline J gene. The V call is TRBV11-2, the J call TRBJ1-2; 8 positions agree with TRBD1. There are 14 residues in the CDR3. In germline, CDR1 is SGHAT, CDR2 FQNNGV. The CDR3 is CASSLVPGGNGYTF. CDR3 DNA (partial): TGTGCCAGCAGCTTAGTCCCAGGGGGCAACGGC.

To note about this clone: The read finishes 3 residues shy of the CDR3 end, and the germline J gene is used to complete it. The V call is TRBV5-1, the J call TRBJ2-2, with a weak D call TRBD2 (5 bases). Trimming took 3 bases from V and 7 from J, leaving 10 bases between them. The CDR3 loop spans 13 amino acids. Germline V gives CDR1 SGHRS, CDR2 YFSETQ. The CDR3 is CASSYEGVGELFF. Incomplete CDR3 DNA: TGCGCCAGCAGCTACGAGGGCGTCGGGGAG. The complete variable domain, with remaining parts taken from reference TRBV5-1 and TRBJ2-2, reads KAGVTQTPRYLIKTRGQQVTLSCSPISGHRSVSWYQQTPGQGLQFLFEYFSETQRNKGNFPGRFSGRQFSNSRSEMNVSTLELGDSALYLCASSYEGVGELFFGEGSRLTVL.

On this clone: The CDR3 extends 3 residues past the end of the read, so its final part is completed from the germline J gene. The rearrangement uses TRBV11-2 and TRBJ2-2; no clear D. Germline values: CDR1 SGHAT, CDR2 FQNNGV. V lost 0 bases to trimming and J lost 5 bases, with 10 bases between them. The CDR3 runs 15 residues. CDR3 sequence reads: CASSLDPGWTGELFF. The CDR3 bases that were read are TGTGCCAGCAGCTTAGATCCCGGTTGGACCGGGGAG.

CDR3 in amino acids: CASSGGQEPNEKLFF. CDR3 DNA (partial): TGTGCCAGCAGCGGCGGACAGGAACCTAATGAAAAA. V is TRBV2 and J is TRBJ1-4, with 7 bases fitting TRBD1. The read is 3 residues too short to cover the CDR3 end, so that end is filled in from the germline J gene. Trimming removed 6 bases from V and 3 bases from J; junction bases left unmatched: 7. Germline lookup yields CDR1 SNHLY and CDR2 FYNNEI. The CDR3 has 15 residues.

To note about this clone: The read finishes 3 residues shy of the CDR3 end, and the germline J gene is used to complete it. J is TRBJ2-3 and V is TRBV7-9, with 9 nucleotides matching TRBD2. This CDR3 contains 14 residues. The germline V gene encodes CDR1 SEHNR and CDR2 FQNEAQ (reference sequence). Incomplete CDR3 DNA: TGTGCCAGCAGCGGCGGGGGGGCCGGAGAGACG. Protein: CASSGGGAGET. The CDR3 reads in full as CASSGGGAGETQYF.

Turning to this clone: The read halts 3 residues ahead of the CDR3 end, with the missing end drawn from the germline J gene. V usage is TRBV5-1 and J usage is TRBJ2-5; TRBD2 might be the D (5 bases). Germline loops: CDR1 SGHRS, CDR2 YFSETQ. Between the trimmed V and J ends, which lost 1 base and 5 bases, there was a span of 9 bases. The CDR3 is 13 amino acids. The CDR3 bases that were read are TGCGCCAGCAGCTTGCTGGGCGGGGAGACC. It encodes CASSLLGGET. The CDR3 reads in full as CASSLLGGETQYF. The full variable domain, its missing parts supplied by reference TRBV5-1 and TRBJ2-5, is KAGVTQTPRYLIKTRGQQVTLSCSPISGHRSVSWYQQTPGQGLQFLFEYFSETQRNKGNFPGRFSGRQFSNSRSEMNVSTLELGDSALYLCASSLLGGETQYFGPGTRLLVL.

Note on this clone: The read ends 3 residues shy of where the CDR3 ends; the end is completed using the germline J gene. This chain links TRBV28 with TRBJ2-7; 10 bases agree with TRBD2. V gave up 5 bases and J gave up 3 bases; unmatched junction bases: 4. The germline V gene has CDR1 MDHEN and CDR2 SYDVKM. The CDR3 sequence is 14 residues long. The CDR3 DNA, read in part, is TGTGCCAGCAGTAGGTTAGCGGGAGGCTACGAG. Amino acid sequence: CASSRLAGGYE. The full CDR3 protein reads CASSRLAGGYEQYF.

Note on this clone: The sequence runs out 3 residues before the end of the CDR3; the remainder is reconstructed from the germline J gene. J is TRBJ1-1 and V is TRBV5-6; D might be TRBD1 (5 bases). The germline gives CDR1 SGHDT, CDR2 YYEEEE. The CDR3 runs 14 residues. V gave up 6 bases and J gave up 4 bases, with 16 bases separating them. CDR3 DNA (partial): TGTGCCAGCACCCTGCGGGGGGTATTCACTGAA. This encodes CASTLRGVFTE. The full CDR3 protein reads CASTLRGVFTEAFF.

About this clone itself: The CDR3 is cut off 3 residues early in the read; its end comes from the germline J gene. The chain carries TRBV7-9 and TRBJ2-4; tentatively, D is TRBD2 (5 bases). Trimming stripped 5 bases from V and 9 bases from J, with 11 bases between. The CDR3 spans 12 residues. From germline, CDR1 is SEHNR and CDR2 FQNEAQ (reference sequence). CDR3 sequence: CASSRGNGIQYF. The DNA read from the CDR3 is TGTGCCAGCAGCCGGGGTAATGGCATT. Drawing the rest from reference TRBV7-9 and TRBJ2-4, the complete variable domain is DTGVSQNPRHKITKRGQNVTFRCDPISEHNRLYWYRQTLGQGPEFLTYFQNEAQLEKSRLLSDRFSAERPKGSFSTLEIQRTEQGDSAMYLCASSRGNGIQYFGAGTRLSVL.

Of note for this clone: The missing CDR3 end, 3 residues past where the read stops, is filled in from the germline J gene. The chain combines TRBV11-2 with TRBJ1-6; no clear D gene. Trimming stripped 4 bases from V and 6 bases from J, with 13 bases between. Germline V CDR1 and CDR2: SGHAT, FQNNGV. CDR3 length: 15 amino acids. The CDR3 protein is CASSSTVSTNSPLHF. The covered CDR3 bases are TGTGCCAGCAGCTCTACAGTCAGCACTAATTCACCC.

On this clone: The DNA ends 3 residues before the CDR3 does, and the rest of the CDR3 is filled in from the germline J gene. The chain joins TRBV7-9 to TRBJ2-7; a possible D gene is TRBD2 (6 bases). V was clipped by 7 bases and J by 4 bases, with 20 bases between them. The CDR3 loop spans 15 amino acids. Per germline, CDR1 SEHNR and CDR2 FQNEAQ (reference sequence). CDR3 sequence: CASIHGSSDTYEQYF. The covered CDR3 bases are TGTGCCAGCATTCATGGGTCTAGCGACACATACGAG.

On this clone itself: The observed sequence ends 3 residues before the CDR3 terminus, with the missing tail filled in from the germline J gene. The chain carries TRBV7-3 and TRBJ1-6, with a possible D match to TRBD1 (5 bases). Germline CDR1 reads SGHTA; CDR2 reads FQGTGA. This CDR3 is 14 amino acids long. The germline V and J ends were trimmed by 3 bases and 5 bases, with 8 bases remaining between them. CDR3 region: CASSFGGDNSPLHF. The CDR3 bases that were read are TGTGCCAGCAGCTTCGGGGGTGATAATTCACCC.

As for this clone: The CDR3 end is not reached by the read, which stops 3 residues before it; the germline J gene fills it in. The V and J genes are TRBV6-1 and TRBJ2-7, with a weak D call TRBD2 (6 bases). Germline-derived CDR1 and CDR2 are MNHNS and SASEGT. The germline V and J ends were trimmed by 0 bases and 0 bases, with 9 bases remaining between them. This CDR3 comprises 15 residues. This CDR3 is CASSEAEGSSYEQYF. The DNA read from the CDR3 is TGTGCCAGCAGTGAAGCGGAGGGGAGCTCCTACGAG.

About this clone: The CDR3 end is not reached by the read, which stops 3 residues before it; the germline J gene fills it in. The genes are TRBV29-1 and TRBJ2-4; TRBD1 agrees at 7 bases. The CDR3 is 14 residues long. The V gene end was trimmed by 5 bases and the J gene end by 0 bases; junction bases not matched to a gene: 4. In germline, CDR1 is SQVTM, CDR2 ANQGSEA. The part of the CDR3 DNA that was read is TGCAGCGTTTGGACAGGACTAGCCAAAAACATT. Translating gives CSVWTGLAKNI. The complete CDR3 protein is CSVWTGLAKNIQYF.

Remarks on this clone: An end of the junction differs from the germline gene, which may be a read error. Sequencing ends 3 residues short of the CDR3 end; the germline J gene provides the rest. The identical CDR3 is also encoded by other nucleotide sequences in the sample. This sequence joins TRBV7-2 and TRBJ1-3; 7 bases map to TRBD1. Per germline, CDR1 SGHTA and CDR2 FQGNSA. CDR3 length: 14 amino acids. CDR3 in amino acids: CASSPNETGNTIYF. CDR3 DNA, as far as it was read: TGTGCCAGCAGCCCTAATGAGACAGGGAACACG.

Concerning this clone itself: The read stops 3 residues short of the end of the CDR3; the missing end is completed from the germline J gene. The chain couples TRBV7-2 to TRBJ2-5, with 7 bases lining up with TRBD2. This CDR3 contains 14 residues. From germline, CDR1 is SGHTA and CDR2 FQGNSA. The junction had 6 bases not matched to a gene; V was cut back by 3 bases and J by 5 bases. The sequenced part of the CDR3 DNA is TGTGCCAGCAGCTTCGGGAAAGCGGGGGAGACC. Translated: CASSFGKAGET. The CDR3 in full is CASSFGKAGETQYF.

Note on this clone: The sequence runs out 3 residues before the end of the CDR3; the remainder is reconstructed from the germline J gene. The rearrangement links TRBV5-1 to TRBJ2-2, with TRBD1 identical over 10 bases. This CDR3 comprises 17 residues. V was clipped by 4 bases and J by 3 bases; unmatched bases: 9. Per the germline V gene, CDR1 is SGHRS and CDR2 is YFSETQ. CDR3 DNA, as far as it was read: TGCGCCAGCAGCACTCCACCCGGGACAGGGGACACCGGGGAG. Amino acids: CASSTPPGTGDTGE. The complete CDR3 sequence is CASSTPPGTGDTGELFF.

CDR3 region: CASRSDRNEQFF. CDR3 DNA, as far as it was read: TGTGCCAGCAGATCTGACAGAAATGAG. The rearrangement joins TRBV6-2 or TRBV6-3 to TRBJ2-1; D is perhaps TRBD1 (5 bases). The read is 3 residues too short to cover the CDR3 end, so that end is filled in from the germline J gene. Germline V gene data show CDR1 as MNHEY and CDR2 as SVGEGT. The CDR3 loop spans 12 amino acids. The ends were cut back, 6 bases at V and 7 bases at J, with 10 bases in the middle.

A word on this clone: The read comes to an end 3 residues before the CDR3 does, leaving the germline J gene to fill in the end. J is TRBJ2-3 and V is TRBV20-1; 9 bases map to TRBD2. Germline V gives CDR1 DFQATT, CDR2 SNEGSKA (reference sequence). J gave up 5 bases and V 5 bases, and 14 bases lay outside the gene matches. CDR3 length equals 16 residues. CDR3 DNA, as far as it was read: TGCAGTGCTCCCCCCATAAGCGGGGGGAGAGGAGATACG. It specifies CSAPPISGGRGDT. Given in full, the CDR3 is CSAPPISGGRGDTQYF.

To note about this clone: The read ends 3 residues before the CDR3 terminus; that terminus is restored from the germline J gene. The V gene is TRBV13, the J gene TRBJ2-7; 10 bases line up with TRBD2. The V gene's germline CDR1 is PRHDT and CDR2 FYEKMQ (reference sequence). V lost 6 bases to trimming and J lost 1 base; unmatched junction nucleotides: 6. The CDR3 sequence is 15 residues long. The CDR3 DNA, read in part, is TGTGCCAGCAGTCCAGCGGGGGGGGATTCCTACGAG. It specifies CASSPAGGDSYE. The CDR3 as a whole reads CASSPAGGDSYEQYF.

For this clone: The CDR3 extends 3 residues past the end of the read, so its final part is completed from the germline J gene. The rearrangement joins TRBV7-7 to TRBJ1-1; 8 bases align to TRBD1. Trimming cost V 4 bases and J 4 bases; bases outside gene matches: 2. Germline V gene data show CDR1 as SSHAT and CDR2 as FNYEAQ (reference sequence). CDR3 length: 13 residues. Incomplete CDR3 DNA: TGTGCCAGCAGCTCTGACAGGGGCACTGAA. This translates into CASSSDRGTE. The CDR3 reads in full as CASSSDRGTEAFF.

Details on this clone: The CDR3 is cut off 3 residues early in the read; its end comes from the germline J gene. V usage is TRBV19 and J usage is TRBJ2-7, with D possibly matching TRBD1 (6 bases). Germline V gene data show CDR1 as LNHDA and CDR2 as SQIVND (reference sequence). This CDR3 is 14 amino acids long. The germline V and J ends were trimmed by 5 bases and 6 bases, with 17 bases remaining between them. The DNA read from the CDR3 is TGTGCCAGTAGTCACAGGGCCGCCCAAGTCGAG. It codes for CASSHRAAQVE. The entire CDR3 sequence reads CASSHRAAQVEQYF.

For this clone: The CDR3 is cut off 3 residues early in the read; its end comes from the germline J gene. The rearrangement links TRBV7-6 to TRBJ2-7; TRBD2 matches at 8 bases. Germline CDR1 is SGHVS and CDR2 is FNYEAQ. The CDR3 consists of 15 residues. Trimming at V came to 2 bases and at J to 6 bases, leaving 9 bases not matched to a gene. The CDR3 sequence: CASSLLSGSGGEQYF. Incomplete CDR3 DNA: TGTGCCAGCAGCTTATTAAGCGGGAGTGGTGGCGAG. Full variable domain (outside the CDR3, taken from reference TRBV7-6 and TRBJ2-7): GAGVSQSPRYKVTKRGQDVALRCDPISGHVSLYWYRQALGQGPEFLTYFNYEAQQDKSGLPNDRFSAERPEGSISTLTIQRTEQRDSAMYRCASSLLSGSGGEQYFGPGTRLTVT.

Points on this clone: Coverage ceases 3 residues before the CDR3 finishes, and the germline J gene fills in the end. V gene TRBV7-9 combines with J gene TRBJ1-1; the match to TRBD1 covers 8 bases. The germline gives CDR1 SEHNR, CDR2 FQNEAQ (reference sequence). Trimming took 6 bases from V and 1 from J; bases not matched to a gene: 1. The CDR3 has 13 residues. Incomplete CDR3 DNA: TGTGCCAGCAGGCAGGGGGCGAACACTGAA. Protein product: CASRQGANTE. From start to end, the CDR3 is CASRQGANTEAFF.

Points on this clone: The read comes to an end 3 residues before the CDR3 does, leaving the germline J gene to fill in the end. This chain connects TRBV20-1 to TRBJ2-7, with 8 nucleotides matching TRBD2. From germline, CDR1 is DFQATT and CDR2 SNEGSKA (reference sequence). V shed 0 bases, J shed 4 bases, and the junction held 8 bases outside the gene matches. There are 15 residues in the CDR3. The CDR3 DNA, read in part, is TGCAGTGCTAGAGATCATAGGACTAGCCCATACGAG. This sequence encodes CSARDHRTSPYE. The entire CDR3 protein reads CSARDHRTSPYEQYF.

With regard to this clone: Read coverage stops 3 residues before the CDR3 terminus; the germline J gene supplies the remainder. The rearrangement links TRBV2 to TRBJ2-2, with D possibly matching TRBD2 (6 bases). Germline lookup yields CDR1 SNHLY and CDR2 FYNNEI. The CDR3 has 16 amino acids. The V and J ends lost 5 bases and 2 bases respectively, with 15 bases between them. This CDR3 reads CASSSQRGSNTGELFF. The sequenced part of the CDR3 DNA is TGTGCCAGCAGTTCCCAACGGGGGAGTAACACCGGGGAG.

Regarding this clone: The read halts 3 residues ahead of the CDR3 end, with the missing end drawn from the germline J gene. The chain is built from TRBV5-1 and TRBJ2-2; tentatively, D is TRBD2 (7 bases). The CDR3 has 15 residues. V gave up 2 bases and J gave up 5 bases, with 13 bases separating them. Germline CDR1 and CDR2: SGHRS and YFSETQ. The CDR3 sequence is CASSFDGGRTGELFF. The DNA read from the CDR3 is TGCGCCAGCAGCTTCGACGGGGGGCGAACCGGGGAG.

As for this clone: The sequenced fragment ends 3 residues before the CDR3 boundary, so the rest is inferred from the germline J gene. The V call is TRBV7-8, the J call TRBJ2-5; 7 bases agree with TRBD1. Germline V gene data show CDR1 as SGHVS and CDR2 as FQNEAQ. This CDR3 has 15 amino acids. Germline trimming cut 5 bases from V and 2 bases from J; bases unmatched to any gene: 8. The DNA read from the CDR3 is TGTGCCAGCAGCATCAGACAGGGCAGACAAGAGACC. Encoded protein: CASSIRQGRQET. The entire CDR3 protein is CASSIRQGRQETQYF. The whole variable domain, filled in from reference TRBV7-8 and TRBJ2-5, reads GAGVSQSPRYKVAKRGQDVALRCDPISGHVSLFWYQQALGQGPEFLTYFQNEAQLDKSGLPSDRFFAERPEGSVSTLKIQRTQQEDSAVYLCASSIRQGRQETQYFGPGTRLLVL.

About this clone: The CDR3 is cut off 3 residues early in the read; its end comes from the germline J gene. The rearrangement uses TRBV20-1 and TRBJ2-7; D is ambiguous. Per the germline V gene, CDR1 is DFQATT and CDR2 is SNEGSKA (reference sequence). The CDR3 length is 12 residues. Trimming pared 3 bases from V and 2 bases from J, leaving 8 bases between. The part of the CDR3 DNA that was read is TGCAGTGCTAGCGTCCACACCTACGAG. This gives the protein CSASVHTYE. The full CDR3 is CSASVHTYEQYF.